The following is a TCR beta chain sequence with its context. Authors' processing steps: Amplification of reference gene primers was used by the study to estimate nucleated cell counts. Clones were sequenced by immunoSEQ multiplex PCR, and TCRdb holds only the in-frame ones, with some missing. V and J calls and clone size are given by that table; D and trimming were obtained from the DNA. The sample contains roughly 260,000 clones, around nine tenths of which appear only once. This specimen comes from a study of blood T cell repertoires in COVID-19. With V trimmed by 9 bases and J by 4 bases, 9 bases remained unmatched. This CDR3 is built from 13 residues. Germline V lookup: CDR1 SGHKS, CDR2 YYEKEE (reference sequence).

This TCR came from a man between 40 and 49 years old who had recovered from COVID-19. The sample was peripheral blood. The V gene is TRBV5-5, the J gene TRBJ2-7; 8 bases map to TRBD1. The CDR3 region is CATSRTGFYEQYF. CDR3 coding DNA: TGTGCCACATCCCGGACAGGGTTTTACGAGCAGTACTTC.